This T cell receptor beta chain appears in the sequencing data of a study of T cells after yellow fever vaccination (dated by TCRdb to the late 2010s). A note on the overall study: The SMART-Seq v4 Ultra Low Input RNA kit was used to prepare libraries from fractions with low cell numbers. Blood samples were taken at several timepoints before and after primary and secondary immunization, and bulk PBMC replicates and cell subsets were isolated. To follow T-cell clones before and after both primary and booster YFV17D yellow fever vaccination, bulk TCR alpha and beta repertoires underwent longitudinal sequencing. Two healthy male donors, one aged 18 to 29 and one aged 30 to 39 years, were included in the cohort.

The CDR3 has 17 amino acids, counting the end cysteine and phenylalanine. CDR3 DNA is the only sequence kept; it has 51 bases, read in frame from the first base. V loses 5 bases at its end and J loses 9 bases; junction bases beyond the gene matches: 15. The CDR1 and CDR2 encoded by the germline V gene are MNHEY and SVGEGT. With regard to this clonotype: Its antigen is currently not known. Base-call qualities are not available, and no considerably larger clone is one nucleotide away.

Here is what the overall study found, with its caveats: Because abundant contaminating clonotypes from the bulk population could be contained in FACS-sorted repertoires, computational filtering was required. Because only two donors were included in the study, the extent to which the findings can be generalized is limited. The secondary T-cell response was found to be weaker but faster than the primary response, with a peak reached on day 5 rather than on day 15. After the booster, most of the clones that had expanded following primary vaccination were detected again (approximately 95% of CD4 and around 90% of CD8), which suggests that memory was broadly maintained. A small share of clonotypes was detected in both CD4 and CD8 compartments, with the overlap likely arising from convergent recombination.

Reading the label with the study, this specimen's treatment or condition is: live attenuated yellow fever vaccine strain. A standard Ficoll-Paque protocol was used to isolate PBMCs from peripheral blood. Dynabeads CD4 and CD8 positive selection kits were used to isolate the CD4 and CD8 T-cell fractions. RNA was extracted with TriZol from bulk PBMCs, CD4 and CD8 fractions, and dextramer-positive and dextramer-negative fractions. TCR cDNA was synthesized by 5'RACE template switching, through which a universal primer site and unique molecular identifiers were introduced. Priming for cDNA synthesis came from both the TCR alpha and TCR beta constant segments. Two PCR steps were used to amplify libraries, with sample barcodes and sequencing adapters being added in the second step. Sequencing of libraries was performed on Illumina HiSeq 2500 (2x100 bp) or NovaSeq (2x150 bp). The published analysis was carried out like this. MIGEC was used to demultiplex reads and collapse the reads into UMI consensus sequences, and MiXCR was used for V(D)J alignment. Vaccine-responding clonotypes were defined with edgeR using replicate PBMC samples, requiring FDR below 0.01 and a log2 fold change above 5 up to day 15. Each bulk clonotype was labeled CD4 or CD8 based on which sequenced repertoire, CD4 or CD8, contained the clonotype at higher abundance. TCRdb ran its own pipeline on the public reads, namely fastp trimming at Q25 and MiXCR clone calling, and kept in-frame beta chains. Rows are combined by CDR3 protein, so each entry shows the most common genes and DNA. These V and J calls derive from TCRdb rather than the authors' analysis. In all, the sample holds some 110,000 distinct CDR3 sequences, and 8% to 9.5% of those were seen once. The top ten clones comprise roughly 27% of the sample.

Recombination linked TRBV6-2 or TRBV6-3 to TRBJ2-1; TRBD2 aligns with 11 central bases. Sequencing used CD8+ T cells sorted from PBMCs, obtained 45 days after the yellow fever booster vaccination. This sequence originates from a man younger than 45 who received the YFV17D yellow fever vaccine. The DNA sequence reads TGTGCCAGCAGTATAACTAGCGGGAGTTTCCCTGGTCCTGAGCAGTTCTTC. Protein translation: CASSITSGSFPGPEQFF.